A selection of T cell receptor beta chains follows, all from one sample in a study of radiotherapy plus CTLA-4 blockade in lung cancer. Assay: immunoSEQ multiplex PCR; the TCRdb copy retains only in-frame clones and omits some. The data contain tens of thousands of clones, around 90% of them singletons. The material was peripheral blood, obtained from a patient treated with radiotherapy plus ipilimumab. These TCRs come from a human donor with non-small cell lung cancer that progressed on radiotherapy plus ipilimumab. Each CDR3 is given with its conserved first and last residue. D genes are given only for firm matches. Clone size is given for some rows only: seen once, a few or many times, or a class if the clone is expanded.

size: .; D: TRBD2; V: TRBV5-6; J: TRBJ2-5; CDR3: CASSLVRGGDQETQYF; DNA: TGTGCCAGCAGCTTGGTTCGCGGGGGGGACCAAGAGACCCAGTACTTC
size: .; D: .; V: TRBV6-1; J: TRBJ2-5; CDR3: CATAGSGETQYF; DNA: TGTGCCACCGCCGGGAGCGGGGAGACCCAGTACTTC
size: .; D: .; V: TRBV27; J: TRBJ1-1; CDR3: CASSLGGAGTEAFF; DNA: TGTGCCAGCAGTTTGGGAGGGGCAGGGACTGAAGCTTTCTTT
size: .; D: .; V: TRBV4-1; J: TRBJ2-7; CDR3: CASSEVSGQWAYEQYF; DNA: TGCGCCAGCAGCGAAGTAAGCGGACAGTGGGCCTACGAGCAGTACTTC
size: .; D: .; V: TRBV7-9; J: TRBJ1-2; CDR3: CASSLDVYRNNYGYTF; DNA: TGTGCCAGCAGCTTAGATGTTTACAGGAATAACTATGGCTACACCTTC
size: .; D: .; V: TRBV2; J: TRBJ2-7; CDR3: CASSEGGVRYYEQYF; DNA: TGTGCCAGCAGTGAAGGAGGTGTAAGGTACTACGAGCAGTACTTC
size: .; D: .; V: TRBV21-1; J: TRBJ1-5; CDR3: CASSNGKSQPQHF; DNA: TGTGCCAGCAGCAATGGCAAGAGTCAGCCCCAGCATTTT
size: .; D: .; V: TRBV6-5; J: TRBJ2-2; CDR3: CASRPGQVNTGELFF; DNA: TGTGCCAGCAGGCCGGGACAAGTAAACACCGGGGAGCTGTTTTTT
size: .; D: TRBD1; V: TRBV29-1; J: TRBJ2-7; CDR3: CSVATGDSYEQYF; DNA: TGCAGCGTAGCGACAGGGGACTCCTACGAGCAGTACTTC
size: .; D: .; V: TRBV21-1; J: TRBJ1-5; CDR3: CASSKKGGRQGDQPQHF; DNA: TGTGCCAGCAGCAAAAAGGGCGGGAGGCAGGGAGATCAGCCCCAGCATTTT
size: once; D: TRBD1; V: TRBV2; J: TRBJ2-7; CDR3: CASSFGQGASYEQYF; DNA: TGTGCCAGCAGTTTCGGCCAGGGGGCCTCCTACGAGCAGTACTTC
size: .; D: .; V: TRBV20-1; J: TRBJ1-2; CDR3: CSVGGEGYTF; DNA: TGCAGTGTAGGGGGGGAAGGCTACACCTTC
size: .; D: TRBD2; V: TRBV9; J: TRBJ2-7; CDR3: CASSRLAGVHEQYF; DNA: TGTGCCAGCAGCAGACTAGCGGGAGTACACGAGCAGTACTTC
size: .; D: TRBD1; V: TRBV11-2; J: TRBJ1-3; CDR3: CASSEDRVGNTIYF; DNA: TGTGCCAGCAGCGAGGACAGGGTTGGAAACACCATATATTTT
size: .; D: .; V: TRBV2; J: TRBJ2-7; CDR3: CASRSGLTELGPYEQYF; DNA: TGTGCCAGCAGGTCGGGCCTCACGGAGCTTGGTCCCTACGAGCAGTACTTC
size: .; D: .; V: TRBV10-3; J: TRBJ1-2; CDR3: CAISENPVGYGYTF; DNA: TGTGCCATCAGTGAGAACCCAGTAGGCTATGGCTACACCTTC
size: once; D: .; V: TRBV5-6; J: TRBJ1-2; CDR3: CASSTIQGQDGYTF; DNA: TGTGCCAGCAGCACGATCCAGGGGCAGGACGGCTACACCTTC
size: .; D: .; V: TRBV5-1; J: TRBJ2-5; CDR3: CASSLTTPLETQYF; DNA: TGCGCCAGCAGCTTAACAACCCCGCTAGAGACCCAGTACTTC
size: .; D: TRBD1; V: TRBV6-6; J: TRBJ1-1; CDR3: CASSYPTGMNTEAFF; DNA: TGTGCCAGCAGTTACCCGACAGGGATGAACACTGAAGCTTTCTTT
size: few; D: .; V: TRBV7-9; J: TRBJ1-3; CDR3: CASSLWGSGNTIYF; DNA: TGTGCCAGCAGCTTGTGGGGTTCTGGAAACACCATATATTTT
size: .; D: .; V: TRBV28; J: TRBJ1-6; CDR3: CASSRTHNSPLHF; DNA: TGTGCCAGCAGTAGGACCCATAATTCACCCCTCCACTTT
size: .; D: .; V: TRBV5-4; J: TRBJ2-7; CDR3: CASRPDLGEQYF; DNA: TGTGCCAGCAGGCCAGATTTGGGCGAGCAGTACTTC
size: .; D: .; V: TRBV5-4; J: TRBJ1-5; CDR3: CASSLSPAGDQPQHF; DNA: TGTGCCAGCAGCTTGTCCCCGGCAGGGGATCAGCCCCAGCATTTT
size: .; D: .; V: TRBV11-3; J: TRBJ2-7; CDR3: CASSIFYEQYF; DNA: TGTGCCAGCAGTATCTTCTACGAGCAGTACTTC
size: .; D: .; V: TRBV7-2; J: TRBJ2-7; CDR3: CASRNAAGRGTYEQYF; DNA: TGTGCCAGCAGAAACGCCGCCGGGAGAGGGACCTACGAGCAGTACTTC
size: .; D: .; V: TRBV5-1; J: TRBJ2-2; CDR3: CASSLPGELFF; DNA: TGCGCCAGCAGCCTCCCCGGGGAGCTGTTTTTT
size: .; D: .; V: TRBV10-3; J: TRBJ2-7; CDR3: CAIRGTGPSSYEQYF; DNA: TGTGCCATCAGGGGCACAGGGCCTTCCTCCTACGAGCAGTACTTC
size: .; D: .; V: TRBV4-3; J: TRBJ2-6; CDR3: CASSQDRSSGANVLTF; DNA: TGCGCCAGCAGCCAAGACCGGAGCTCTGGGGCCAACGTCCTGACTTTC
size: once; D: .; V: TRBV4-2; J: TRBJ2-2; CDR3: CASSQDPGSGELFF; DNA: TGTGCCAGCAGCCAAGATCCCGGGTCCGGGGAGCTGTTTTTT
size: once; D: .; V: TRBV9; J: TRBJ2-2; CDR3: CASSGRDTGELFF; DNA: TGTGCCAGCTCGGGACGCGACACCGGGGAGCTGTTTTTT
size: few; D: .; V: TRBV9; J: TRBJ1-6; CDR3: CASSPRFVDSPLHF; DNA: TGTGCCAGCAGCCCCAGATTCGTGGATTCACCCCTCCACTTT
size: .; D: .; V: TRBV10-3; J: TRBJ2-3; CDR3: CAISESTETDTQYF; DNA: TGTGCCATCAGTGAGTCGACCGAGACAGATACGCAGTATTTT
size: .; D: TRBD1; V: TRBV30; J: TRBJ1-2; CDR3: CAWSGIDRAPANF; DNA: TGTGCCTGGAGCGGGATAGACAGGGCCCCCGCAAACTTC
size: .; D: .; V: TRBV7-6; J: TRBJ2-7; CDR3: CASSPGAGGYSYEQYF; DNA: TGTGCCAGCAGCCCGGGCGCGGGCGGGTACTCCTACGAGCAGTACTTC
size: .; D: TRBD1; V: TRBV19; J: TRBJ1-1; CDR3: CASTTMTGGNTEAFF; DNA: TGTGCCAGTACCACAATGACAGGGGGCAACACTGAAGCTTTCTTT
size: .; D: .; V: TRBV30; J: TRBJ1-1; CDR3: CAWKWIPGRGAEAFF; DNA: TGTGCCTGGAAGTGGATCCCAGGCAGGGGTGCTGAAGCTTTCTTT
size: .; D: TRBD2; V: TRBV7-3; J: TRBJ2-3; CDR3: CASSLTLAGKDTQYF; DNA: TGTGCCAGCAGCTTAACGTTAGCGGGAAAAGATACGCAGTATTTT
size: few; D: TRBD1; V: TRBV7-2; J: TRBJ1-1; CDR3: CASSPRQGRGTEAFF; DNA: TGTGCCAGCAGCCCCCGACAGGGTCGCGGCACTGAAGCTTTCTTT
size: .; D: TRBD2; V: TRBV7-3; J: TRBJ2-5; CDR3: CASSLWGPSGSQQETQYF; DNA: TGTGCCAGCAGCTTATGGGGTCCTAGCGGGAGTCAACAAGAGACCCAGTACTTC
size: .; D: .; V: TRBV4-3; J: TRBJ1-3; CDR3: CASSRDSSGNTIYF; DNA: TGCGCCAGCAGCCGTGACTCCTCTGGAAACACCATATATTTT
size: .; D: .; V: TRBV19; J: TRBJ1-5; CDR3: CASRWRGGFNQPQHF; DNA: TGTGCCAGTAGGTGGAGAGGGGGTTTTAATCAGCCCCAGCATTTT
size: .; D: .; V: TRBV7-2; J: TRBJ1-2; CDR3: CASSLSGYGYTF; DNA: TGTGCCAGCAGCTTATCCGGGTATGGCTACACCTTC
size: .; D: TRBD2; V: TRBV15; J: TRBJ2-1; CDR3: CATRHGLAGGNEQFF; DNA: TGTGCCACCCGGCACGGGCTAGCGGGAGGTAATGAGCAGTTCTTC
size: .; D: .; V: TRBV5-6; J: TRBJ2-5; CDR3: CASRVRAQETQYF; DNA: TGTGCCAGCAGGGTAAGGGCTCAAGAGACCCAGTACTTC
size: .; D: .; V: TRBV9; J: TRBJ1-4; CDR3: CASSVAGAVGEKLFF; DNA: TGTGCCAGCAGCGTAGCAGGCGCGGTAGGTGAAAAACTGTTTTTT
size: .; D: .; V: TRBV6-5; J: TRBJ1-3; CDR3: CASSYSAGAGNTIYF; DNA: TGTGCCAGCAGTTACTCTGCAGGGGCTGGAAACACCATATATTTT
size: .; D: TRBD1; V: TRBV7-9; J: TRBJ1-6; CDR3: CASSPGQGGSPLHF; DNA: TGTGCCAGCAGCCCGGGACAGGGTGGGTCACCCCTCCACTTT
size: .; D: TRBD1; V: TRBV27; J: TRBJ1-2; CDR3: CASRRQGFGYGYTF; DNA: TGTGCCAGCAGGCGACAGGGCTTTGGCTATGGCTACACCTTC
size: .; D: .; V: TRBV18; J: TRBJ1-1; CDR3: CASSPSQAPNTEAFF; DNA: TGTGCCAGCTCACCATCCCAGGCCCCGAACACTGAAGCTTTCTTT
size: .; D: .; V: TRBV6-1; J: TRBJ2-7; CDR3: CASSELATLAEQYF; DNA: TGTGCCAGCAGTGAACTAGCGACATTGGCCGAGCAGTACTTC
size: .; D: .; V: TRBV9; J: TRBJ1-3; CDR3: CASSVEALRSGNTIYF; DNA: TGTGCCAGCAGCGTAGAGGCCCTGCGCTCTGGAAACACCATATATTTT
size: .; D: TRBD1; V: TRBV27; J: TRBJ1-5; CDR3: CASRLTGGNQPQHF; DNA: TGTGCCAGCAGGCTGACAGGGGGCAATCAGCCCCAGCATTTT
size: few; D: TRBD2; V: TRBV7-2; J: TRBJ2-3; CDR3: CASSLKRGGISSSTDTQYF; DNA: TGTGCCAGCAGCTTAAAGCGGGGGGGGATATCCTCAAGCACAGATACGCAGTATTTT